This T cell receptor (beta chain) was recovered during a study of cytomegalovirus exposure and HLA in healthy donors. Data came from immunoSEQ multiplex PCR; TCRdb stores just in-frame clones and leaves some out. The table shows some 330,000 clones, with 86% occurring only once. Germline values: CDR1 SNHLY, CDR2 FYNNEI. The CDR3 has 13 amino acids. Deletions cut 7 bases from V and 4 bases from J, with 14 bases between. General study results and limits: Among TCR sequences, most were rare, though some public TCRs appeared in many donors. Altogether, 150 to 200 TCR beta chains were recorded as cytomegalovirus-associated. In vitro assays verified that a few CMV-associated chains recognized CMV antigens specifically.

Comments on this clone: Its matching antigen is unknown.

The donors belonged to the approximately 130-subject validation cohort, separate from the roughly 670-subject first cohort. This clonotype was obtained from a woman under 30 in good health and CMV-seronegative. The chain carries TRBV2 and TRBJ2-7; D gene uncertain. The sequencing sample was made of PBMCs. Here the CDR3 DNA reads TGTGCCAGCAAAACAGCTGGTATTTACGAGCAGTACTTC. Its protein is CASKTAGIYEQYF.